This TCR beta chain was retrieved from a study of T cells in Graves' hyperthyroidism and ophthalmopathy. What was amplified from RNA transcripts were TCR beta CDR3 regions. Primed by the HTBI set, a first-round RT-PCR was run on the TCR CDR3. TCRdb independently ran MiXCR on the multiplex PCR reads; one entry per CDR3 protein. The sample has 250,000 or so distinct CDR3 sequences; approximately 16% are singletons. In its sample, this clonotype was seen many times. CDR1 SGHVS and CDR2 FQNEAQ come from the germline V gene. V gave up 0 bases and J gave up 9 bases, with 9 bases separating them. There are 13 residues in the CDR3.

This rearrangement joins TRBV7-8 to TRBJ2-1; tentative D call: TRBD2 (6 bases). Source material: blood. This clonotype originated in a woman aged 18-35 years with Graves' ophthalmopathy. CDR3 loop: CASSLAGGGEQFF. Written as DNA, the CDR3 is TGTGCCAGCAGCTTAGCGGGAGGCGGTGAGCAGTTCTTC.